This TCR beta chain originates from a study of shared T cell receptors in the human thymus. Sequencing used immunoSEQ multiplex PCR; TCRdb keeps in-frame clones, though not all of them. The sample carries approximately 760,000 clones, 80% to 90% recorded once. This sample also appeared in a second study, on human thymus T cells.

Sequences were obtained from thymocytes. The clonotype comes from a girl younger than two with a congenital heart defect.

Here the CDR3 DNA reads TGTGCCAGCAGCCATATACATACCAGTCAGGTCCCAAAAGCCTACGAGCAGTACTTC. It yields the protein CASSHIHTSQVPKAYEQYF. The V and J genes are TRBV14 and TRBJ2-7; no definite D call. CDR3 length equals 19 residues. Germline CDR1 reads SGHDN; CDR2 reads FVKESK. V was cut by 3 bases and J by 2 bases, with 26 bases left in between.